This T cell receptor beta chain was observed in a study of CD8+CD57+ T cells in acquired aplastic anemia. The wider study: Across the sorted CD4+ and CD8+ cells, DNA amounts averaged roughly 3 ug. CD4+ reads averaged around 9.9 million in healthy donors.

CDR3 and TCR beta VDJ profiling relied on genomic DNA as the template. TCRdb analysed the reads with MiXCR anew, one entry per CDR3 protein. The sample lists roughly 130,000 distinct CDR3 sequences, about 46% occurring once. The CDR3 runs to 17 residues. The germline V gene encodes CDR1 LNHNV and CDR2 YYDKDF (reference sequence). The V and J ends lost 1 base and 0 bases, in that order; junction bases with no gene match: 1. Notes on the study in general: Simpson's diversity of CD8+ cells was not significantly different in patients compared with controls. Around 29 shared CD8+ CDR3s appeared highly expressed within patients' immunodominant clones.

In the case of this clonotype: The antigen is unknown.

The sample comprised sorted CD4+, CD8+, or CD8+CD57+ T cells (not recorded which) from PBMCs. The TCR comes from a human donor in good health, serving as a control. This chain uses TRBV15 with TRBJ2-1; TRBD2 matches at 12 bases. CDR3 nucleotides: TGTGCCACCAGCAGAGGGACTAGCGGGGCCTCCTACAATGAGCAGTTCTTC. Translation gives CATSRGTSGASYNEQFF. The complete variable domain, with remaining parts taken from reference TRBV15 and TRBJ2-1, reads DAMVIQNPRYQVTQFGKPVTLSCSQTLNHNVMYWYQQKSSQAPKLLFHYYDKDFNNEADTPDNFQSRRPNTSFCFLDIRSPGLGDTAMYLCATSRGTSGASYNEQFFGPGTRLTVL.